The next 23 T cell receptor beta chains were all read from a single sample in a study of graft-versus-host responses after intestinal transplantation. TCRdb keeps only in-frame clones here, not all; method: immunoSEQ multiplex PCR. The data hold about 100,000 clones, with about 88% observed a single time. Antigens for these TCRs are unknown. This specimen consisted of unstimulated CD4+ T cells sorted from spleen or lymph node cells, obtained before transplant. The receptor set was obtained from a human donor who was the organ donor for an intestinal transplant.

The chain recombines TRBV2 with TRBJ1-5; D is uncertain. This CDR3 is 13 amino acids long. V gave up 8 bases and J gave up 1 base, with 9 bases separating them. Per the germline V gene, CDR1 is SNHLY and CDR2 is FYNNEI. This CDR3 reads CASGVGSNQPQHF. The CDR3 nucleotides are TGTGCCAGCGGTGTGGGGAGCAATCAGCCCCAGCATTTT.

This clone occurred a few times. This chain uses TRBV18 with TRBJ1-2, with D possibly TRBD1 on 5 matching bases. CDR3 length: 13 amino acids. V was pared by 6 bases and J by 3 bases, with 11 bases between. CDR1 is KGHSH, CDR2 LQKENI, per germline. DNA of the CDR3: TGTGCCAGCTCTGAGGGGTTGGACTATGGCTACACCTTC. This encodes CASSEGLDYGYTF.

The rearrangement links TRBV6-6 to TRBJ2-2; unclear D gene. Germline V gene data show CDR1 as MNHNY and CDR2 as SVGAGI (reference sequence). V lost 0 bases and J 6 bases, leaving 5 bases between the germline ends. This CDR3 is 13 amino acids long. The CDR3 loop reads CASSYSIPGELFF. CDR3 coding DNA: TGTGCCAGCAGTTACTCGATTCCCGGGGAGCTGTTTTTT.

This chain uses TRBV4-1 with TRBJ2-1; 11 bases align to TRBD2. The CDR3 covers 16 residues. The germline V gene encodes CDR1 MGHRA and CDR2 YSYEKL. V dropped 4 bases and J dropped 1; count of bases not matched to a gene: 3. The CDR3 spells CASSPRLAGSYNEQFF. The CDR3 DNA sequence: TGCGCCAGCAGCCCCCGACTAGCGGGGTCCTACAATGAGCAGTTCTTC.

The chain uses TRBV14 and TRBJ1-1; no clear D. Trimming took 1 base from V and 0 from J, leaving 6 bases between them. CDR1 is SGHDN, CDR2 FVKESK, per germline. The CDR3 totals 14 residues. CDR3 in DNA: TGTGCCAGCAGCCAAGCCTCTATGAACACTGAAGCTTTCTTT. It is translated as CASSQASMNTEAFF. Complete variable domain (other parts from reference TRBV14 and TRBJ1-1): EAGVTQFPSHSVIEKGQTVTLRCDPISGHDNLYWYRRVMGKEIKFLLHFVKESKQDESGMPNNRFLAERTGGTYSTLKVQPAELEDSGVYFCASSQASMNTEAFFGQGTRLTVV.

This chain connects TRBV10-3 to TRBJ2-7; 9 nucleotides align to TRBD1. After removal of 7 bases from V and 1 base from J, the junction contained 5 bases not matched to a gene. This CDR3 is built from 14 residues. Germline assignment: CDR1 ENHRY and CDR2 SYGVKD. The CDR3: CAIKGQGPSYEQYF. CDR3 bases: TGTGCCATCAAGGGACAGGGCCCATCCTACGAGCAGTACTTC.

CDR3 region: CASSPWMENGYTF. The CDR3 nucleotides read TGTGCCAGTAGCCCGTGGATGGAGAATGGCTACACCTTC. The rearrangement joins TRBV19 to TRBJ1-2, with no clear D. Trimming cost V 6 bases and J 6 bases, with 14 bases left between them. Germline-derived CDR1 and CDR2 are LNHDA and SQIVND (reference sequence). The CDR3 totals 13 residues.

The chain couples TRBV30 to TRBJ2-3; D remains unclear. The ends were cut back, 3 bases at V and 2 bases at J, with 6 bases in the middle. The CDR3 is made up of 12 amino acids. CDR1 and CDR2 from the germline V gene are GTSNPN and SVGIG (reference sequence). The CDR3 reads CAWSPNTDTQYF. In nucleotides, the CDR3 is TGTGCCTGGAGCCCCAACACAGATACGCAGTATTTT.

The chain links TRBV30 to TRBJ2-2; no clear D gene. Between the trimmed V and J ends, which lost 0 bases and 3 bases, there was a span of 11 bases. Per the germline V gene, CDR1 is GTSNPN and CDR2 is SVGIG (reference sequence). The CDR3 sequence is 15 residues long. The chain's CDR3 is CAWSVPNSHTGELFF. CDR3 nucleotides: TGTGCCTGGAGTGTACCTAACAGTCACACCGGGGAGCTGTTTTTT.

The sample holds a few counts of this clone. The chain combines TRBV6-1 with TRBJ1-6; no clear D gene. In germline, CDR1 is MNHNS, CDR2 SASEGT. CDR3 length equals 11 residues. Trimming took 7 bases from V and 7 from J, leaving 5 bases between them. CDR3 DNA: TGTGCCAGCAAGGGCAATTCACCCCTCCACTTT. This translates into CASKGNSPLHF.

The chain carries TRBV11-2 and TRBJ2-5; no firm D call. This CDR3 is built from 13 residues. V was shortened by 3 bases and J by 5 bases, with 10 bases between the two germline ends. Germline V CDR1 and CDR2: SGHAT, FQNNGV. CDR3 DNA: TGTGCCAGCAGCTTCCTCCGTGGGGAGACCCAGTACTTC. Its protein is CASSFLRGETQYF. The variable domain in full, with the rest retrieved from reference TRBV11-2 and TRBJ2-5, is EAGVAQSPRYKIIEKRQSVAFWCNPISGHATLYWYQQILGQGPKLLIQFQNNGVVDDSQLPKDRFSAERLKGVDSTLKIQPAKLEDSAVYLCASSFLRGETQYFGPGTRLLVL.

The chain joins TRBV6-1 to TRBJ1-4; TRBD1 might be the D (5 bases). The ends were cut back, 1 base at V and 5 bases at J, with 11 bases in the middle. There are 15 residues in the CDR3. Germline CDR1 and CDR2: MNHNS and SASEGT. CDR3 DNA: TGTGCCAGCAGTGAAGGGGGGGGTGCAAATGAAAAACTGTTTTTT. Its translation is CASSEGGGANEKLFF.

This rearrangement joins TRBV6-1 to TRBJ2-2; D is unclear. Per germline, CDR1 MNHNS and CDR2 SASEGT. With 4 bases removed from V and 6 bases from J, the gap between germline ends came to 12 bases. The CDR3 has 14 residues. CDR3 in DNA: TGTGCCAGCAGTGTCCTGACGTGGGCCGGGGAGCTGTTTTTT. This gives the protein CASSVLTWAGELFF.

In its sample, this clone was seen once. The chain couples TRBV4-1 to TRBJ1-2; D unclear. The V and J ends lost 3 bases and 4 bases respectively, with 27 bases between them. Germline CDR1 MGHRA, CDR2 YSYEKL. This CDR3 region has 19 residues. The CDR3 DNA reads TGCGCCAGCAGCCACAATCCACCCCATTATTCAGAGTACTCCTATGGCTACACCTTC. Translating it yields CASSHNPPHYSEYSYGYTF.

V usage is TRBV2 and J usage is TRBJ2-7, with no clear D. V was pared by 7 bases and J by 10 bases, with 20 bases between. The germline V gene has CDR1 SNHLY and CDR2 FYNNEI. The CDR3 is 13 amino acids. The CDR3 DNA sequence: TGTGCCAGCACGCAGTCTGGCACCCCTCGACAGTACTTC. Protein product: CASTQSGTPRQYF.

In DNA form, the CDR3 reads TGTGCCAGCAGCCCTGGGACAGGGCATGGCTACACCTTC. Translated: CASSPGTGHGYTF. This chain links TRBV7-3 with TRBJ1-2, with 9 bases that match TRBD1. Germline V gene lookup returns CDR1 SGHTA and CDR2 FQGTGA. This CDR3 is 13 amino acids long. J gave up 6 bases and V 5 bases, and 4 bases lay outside the gene matches. The whole variable domain, filled in from reference TRBV7-3 and TRBJ1-2, reads GAGVSQTPSNKVTEKGKYVELRCDPISGHTALYWYRQSLGQGPEFLIYFQGTGAADDSGLPNDRFFAVRPEGSVSTLKIQRTERGDSAVYLCASSPGTGHGYTFGSGTRLTVV.

CDR3 nucleotide sequence: TGTGCCAGCAGCTTATCGCGGGACAATCAGCCCCAGCATTTT. Translated, it gives CASSLSRDNQPQHF. This chain connects TRBV7-2 to TRBJ1-5; D ambiguous. V was pared by 2 bases and J by 3 bases, with 8 bases between. The CDR3 extends over 14 amino acids. The germline gives CDR1 SGHTA, CDR2 FQGNSA.

The genes are TRBV6-1 and TRBJ1-1; 7 positions agree with TRBD1. The length of the CDR3 is 13 residues. V shed 8 bases and J 5 bases; nucleotides not matched to a gene: 8. Germline V gives CDR1 MNHNS, CDR2 SASEGT. This CDR3 reads CASSTQGGTEAFF. CDR3 coding DNA: TGTGCCAGCTCTACTCAGGGGGGGACTGAAGCTTTCTTT.

The CDR3 region is CASSRSPYGYTF. The CDR3 bases are TGTGCCAGCAGCCGATCCCCCTATGGCTACACCTTC. The V and J genes are TRBV14 and TRBJ1-2; D ambiguous. This CDR3 is 12 amino acids long. Trimming removed 4 bases at V and 4 bases at J, with 7 bases between. Germline CDR1 is SGHDN and CDR2 is FVKESK.

The rearrangement links TRBV28 to TRBJ2-7; D gene uncertain. Per germline, CDR1 MDHEN and CDR2 SYDVKM. The CDR3 length is 14 residues. The V and J ends lost 1 base and 1 base respectively, with 8 bases between them. CDR3 in amino acids: CASSLSIGSYEQYF. For the CDR3, the DNA is TGTGCCAGCAGTTTATCGATCGGGTCCTACGAGCAGTACTTC. Based on the CDR3 plus reference TRBV28 and TRBJ2-7, the full variable domain is DVKVTQSSRYLVKRTGEKVFLECVQDMDHENMFWYRQDPGLGLRLIYFSYDVKMKEKGDIPEGYSVSREKKERFSLILESASTNQTSMYLCASSLSIGSYEQYFGPGTRLTVT.

V usage is TRBV6-1 and J usage is TRBJ1-6, with 8 bases fitting TRBD1. The CDR3 runs to 16 residues. Germline V gene sequence: CDR1 MNHNS, CDR2 SASEGT. Germline trimming cut 4 bases from V and 9 bases from J; bases unmatched to any gene: 11. The CDR3 nucleotides read TGTGCCAGCAGTGGGGGTTCAGGGGGCGTAACTTCACCCCTCCACTTT. It yields the protein CASSGGSGGVTSPLHF.

The chain combines TRBV2 with TRBJ2-7; 9 bases fit TRBD1. Trimming at V came to 7 bases and at J to 1 base, leaving 5 bases not matched to a gene. Germline V gene lookup returns CDR1 SNHLY and CDR2 FYNNEI. The CDR3 sequence is 14 residues long. CDR3 protein: CASKQGANSYEQYF. The CDR3 region has the DNA TGTGCCAGCAAACAGGGGGCGAATTCCTACGAGCAGTACTTC.

The V and J genes are TRBV25-1 and TRBJ1-5, with D uncertain. The germline gives CDR1 MGHDK, CDR2 SYGVNS. This CDR3 comprises 12 residues. Deletions cut 7 bases from V and 6 bases from J, with 10 bases between. DNA of the CDR3: TGTGCCAGCAAGGGAGAGGGTCAGCCCCAGCATTTT. It encodes CASKGEGQPQHF. The full variable domain, completed using reference TRBV25-1 and TRBJ1-5, is EADIYQTPRYLVIGTGKKITLECSQTMGHDKMYWYQQDPGMELHLIHYSYGVNSTEKGDLSSESTVSRIRTEHFPLTLESARPSHTSQYLCASKGEGQPQHFGDGTRLSIL.